The clone carrying this T cell receptor beta chain has a handful of counts. Antigen unknown. Being one base from a much bigger clone, this may be a read error. Carried by the TCR beta cDNA libraries were unique molecular identifiers. About 500,000 cDNA molecules were obtained from about 0.98 to 11 million T cells. TCRdb ran MiXCR on the PCR reads and lists one entry per CDR3 protein. The sample lists over 150,000 distinct CDR3 sequences; about 29% were seen once. The source of the sample is a study of post-analysis software for immune sequencing data. Study summary: Disease courses included relapsing-remitting, secondary progressive and progressive-relapsing multiple sclerosis.

Study findings and constraints: Under F measure analysis, samples from one preparation batch co-clustered strongly. The normalized Chao1 diversity of multiple sclerosis patients was significantly lower than that of controls.

The source material was blood. The source of this sequence is a girl aged 10 to 17 with multiple sclerosis.

The CDR3, as DNA: TGCAGTGCTAGAGATGGGACTGCCCAAGAGACCCAGTACTTC. This gives the protein CSARDGTAQETQYF. The chain uses TRBV20-1 and TRBJ2-5; D is possibly TRBD2 (6 bases). The CDR3 has 14 residues. Per the germline V gene, CDR1 is DFQATT and CDR2 is SNEGSKA (reference sequence). V was cut by 0 bases and J by 1 base, with 9 bases left in between.